The 16 T cell receptor beta chains given below trace back to one sample, sequenced in a study of glioma-infiltrating T cells (TCRdb year 2016). The listed sequencing device is Illumina MiSeq. TCR alpha and beta CDR3 regions were amplified with the iRepertoire nested amplicon-rescue multiplex PCR (arm-PCR) platform from RNA. Through fastp at Q25 and MiXCR, TCRdb rebuilt clones from the public reads, retaining in-frame beta chains. Each CDR3 protein gets just one entry, which takes the most common genes and DNA from the rows behind it. This sample holds 110,000 or so distinct CDR3 sequences; less than 30% were observed only once. The ten largest clones take up about a third of the sample. Material for sequencing was glioma tissue, nonneoplastic brain tissue, or PBMCs (not recorded which). Receptors originate from a human donor with low-grade glioma or glioblastoma, undergoing nonglioma brain surgery, or in good health (not recorded which).

This clonotype was found many times. It may be a read error: a sequence one base away is much more abundant. The chain recombines TRBV12-3 or TRBV12-4 with TRBJ1-5; D not certain. Deletions cut 1 base from V and 0 bases from J, with 4 bases between. This CDR3 comprises 14 residues. CDR3 coding DNA: TGTGCCAGCAGTTTAGGGAATAGCAATCAGCCCCAGCATTTT. Amino acid sequence: CASSLGNSNQPQHF.

Comments on this clonotype: Because the CDR3 is missing its conserved closing phenylalanine or tryptophan, this is likely a read error. This chain joins TRBV7-9 and TRBJ2-1; D is uncertain. The germline gives CDR1 SEHNR, CDR2 FQNEAQ (reference sequence). The CDR3 runs 12 residues. CDR3 in amino acids: CVSSRPLNEQFY. The CDR3 DNA sequence: TGTGTCAGCAGCCGCCCCCTAAATGAGCAGTTCTAC.

This clonotype was seen many times. The chain carries TRBV2 and TRBJ1-1; D is undetermined. This CDR3 region has 13 residues. Trimming shortened V by 10 bases and J by 3 bases, and 15 bases separated the two germline ends. Germline assignment: CDR1 SNHLY and CDR2 FYNNEI. Here the CDR3 DNA reads TGTGCCACCAACCCCGGGGAGTACACTGAAGCTTTCTTT. It translates to CATNPGEYTEAFF.

This clonotype was observed a few times. The chain links TRBV5-1 to TRBJ2-3, with TRBD2 as a possible D gene (6 bases). Germline CDR1 is SGHRS and CDR2 is YFSETQ. The V end lost 0 bases, the J end lost 6 bases, and 11 bases lay between the germline ends. The CDR3 runs 14 residues. This chain's CDR3 is CASSLEAGSDTQYF. CDR3 coding DNA: TGCGCCAGCAGCTTGGAAGCGGGCAGTGATACGCAGTATTTT.

At least ten counts were recorded for this clonotype. The J gene is TRBJ1-2, the V gene TRBV20-1; D is possibly TRBD1 (6 bases). Germline CDR1 DFQATT, CDR2 SNEGSKA (reference sequence). V lost 2 bases to trimming and J lost 6 bases, with 16 bases between them. CDR3 size: 14 residues. The CDR3 here is CSARKTTGLHGYTF. Here the CDR3 DNA reads TGCAGTGCTAGAAAAACTACAGGGCTCCATGGCTACACCTTC.

Comments on this clonotype: Given a much more abundant clone one base away, this may be a read error. The chain has TRBV29-1 and TRBJ1-4; D may be TRBD1 (6 bases). Trimming took off 5 bases at V and 8 bases at J, with 12 bases between the two ends. Germline V lookup: CDR1 SQVTM, CDR2 ANQGSEA. This CDR3 region has 12 residues. Here the CDR3 DNA reads TGCAGCGTTTGGGGGGCGGACGAAAAACTGTTTTTT. Its translation is CSVWGADEKLFF.

This clonotype was seen at least ten times. V is TRBV12-3 or TRBV12-4 and J is TRBJ2-7; D is uncertain. The V end lost 7 bases, the J end lost 3 bases, and 7 bases lay between the germline ends. This CDR3 comprises 11 residues. The CDR3 here is CASKASYEQYF. The CDR3, as DNA: TGTGCCAGCAAAGCGAGCTACGAGCAGTACTTC.

This clonotype was counted at least ten times. The chain is built from TRBV2 and TRBJ2-7, with D unresolved. The germline CDR1 and CDR2 sequences are SNHLY and FYNNEI. This CDR3 is 15 amino acids long. Trimming took off 0 bases at V and 2 bases at J, with 11 bases between the two ends. Here the CDR3 reads CASSEAGRATYEQYF. The CDR3 region has the DNA TGTGCCAGCAGTGAAGCGGGAAGGGCAACCTACGAGCAGTACTTC.

Worth noting for this clonotype: One end of the junction fails to match germline, which may point to a read error. The chain is built from TRBV27 and TRBJ2-1, with 8 bases fitting TRBD2. The V gene's germline CDR1 is MNHEY and CDR2 SMNVEV (reference sequence). The CDR3 has 17 amino acids. The CDR3 sequence: CASSYPLAGGQRDKQLF. CDR3 nucleotides: TGTGCCAGCAGTTACCCTCTTGCGGGAGGACAAAGGGATAAGCAGCTCTTC.

This clonotype was found many times. The chain is built from TRBV4-1 and TRBJ1-5; D is perhaps TRBD1 (6 bases). The CDR3 runs to 16 residues. Germline CDR1 is MGHRA and CDR2 is YSYEKL. Trimming stripped 0 bases from V and 0 bases from J, with 9 bases between. The CDR3 nucleotides are TGCGCCAGCAGCCAAGAGATGGGGGCTAGCAATCAGCCCCAGCATTTT. This codes for CASSQEMGASNQPQHF.

The sample holds one count of this clonotype. At one boundary the junction diverges from the germline segment, which might be a read error. The rearrangement links TRBV20-1 to TRBJ1-5, with D hard to call. CDR3 length equals 16 residues. Germline lookup yields CDR1 DFQATT and CDR2 SNEGSKA (reference sequence). In DNA form, the CDR3 reads TGCAGTGCTAGAGATCGAGGACGCCTGGATGATCAGCCCCAGCATTTC. It translates to CSARDRGRLDDQPQHF.

This clonotype has more than one count but fewer than ten. V usage is TRBV5-5 and J usage is TRBJ1-4; TRBD1 might be the D (5 bases). With 1 base removed from V and 15 bases from J, the gap between germline ends came to 22 bases. CDR1 SGHKS and CDR2 YYEKEE come from the germline V gene (reference sequence). The CDR3 totals 15 residues. This CDR3 reads CASSLRPDAGMGVFF. The CDR3 coding sequence is TGTGCCAGCAGCTTGCGGCCAGATGCCGGAATGGGGGTGTTTTTT.

At least ten counts were recorded for this clonotype. This chain uses TRBV5-6 with TRBJ2-1, with TRBD2 identical over 14 bases. CDR1 and CDR2 from the germline V gene are SGHDT and YYEEEE. The V gene end was trimmed by 4 bases and the J gene end by 4 bases; junction bases not matched to a gene: 7. This CDR3 spans 17 amino acids. Written as DNA, the CDR3 is TGTGCCAGCAGCCCTCGACTAGCGGGGGGGCTGTACAATGAGCAGTTCTTC. It yields the protein CASSPRLAGGLYNEQFF.

This clonotype was observed at least ten times. This chain uses TRBV6-2 or TRBV6-3 with TRBJ1-1, with 8 bases that match TRBD1. The CDR3 is 18 amino acids. V dropped 0 bases and J dropped 0; count of bases not matched to a gene: 9. The germline CDR1 and CDR2 sequences are MNHEY and SVGEGT. This chain's CDR3 is CASSYSSYRGTLNTEAFF. DNA of the CDR3: TGTGCCAGCAGTTACTCGAGTTACAGGGGGACACTGAACACTGAAGCTTTCTTT.

Ten or more counts support this clonotype. This chain connects TRBV7-9 to TRBJ1-2; D perhaps matches TRBD1 (6 bases). Trimming took off 8 bases at V and 4 bases at J, with 14 bases between the two ends. CDR3 size: 13 residues. Germline assignment: CDR1 SEHNR and CDR2 FQNEAQ (reference sequence). CDR3 residues: CASRDTRGYGYTF. DNA of the CDR3: TGTGCCAGCCGGGACACCCGGGGCTATGGCTACACCTTC. Complete variable domain (other parts from reference TRBV7-9 and TRBJ1-2): DTGVSQNPRHKITKRGQNVTFRCDPISEHNRLYWYRQTLGQGPEFLTYFQNEAQLEKSRLLSDRFSAERPKGSFSTLEIQRTEQGDSAMYLCASRDTRGYGYTFGSGTRLTVV.

This clonotype has a count of ten or more. The chain carries TRBV29-1 and TRBJ2-7; the D is unclear. Germline CDR1 reads SQVTM; CDR2 reads ANQGSEA. The CDR3 is 11 residues long. V lost 6 bases and J 6 bases, leaving 12 bases between the germline ends. The CDR3 DNA follows: TGCAGCGTATCTGTGTCGGGCGAGCAGTACTTC. Translated: CSVSVSGEQYF.